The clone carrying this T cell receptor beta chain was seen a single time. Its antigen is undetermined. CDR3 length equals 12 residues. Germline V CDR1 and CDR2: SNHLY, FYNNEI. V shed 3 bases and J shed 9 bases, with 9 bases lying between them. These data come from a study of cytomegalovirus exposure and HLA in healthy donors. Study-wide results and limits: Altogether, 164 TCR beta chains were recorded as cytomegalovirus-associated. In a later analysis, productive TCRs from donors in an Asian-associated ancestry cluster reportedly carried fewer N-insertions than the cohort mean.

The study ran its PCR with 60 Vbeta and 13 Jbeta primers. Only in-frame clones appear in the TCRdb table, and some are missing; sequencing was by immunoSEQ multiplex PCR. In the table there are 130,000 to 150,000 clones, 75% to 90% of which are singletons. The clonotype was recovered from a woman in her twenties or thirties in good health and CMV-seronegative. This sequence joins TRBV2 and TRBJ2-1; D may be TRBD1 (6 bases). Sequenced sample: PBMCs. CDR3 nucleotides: TGTGCCAGCAGTGAGGGGGCGGGTGAGCAGTTCTTC. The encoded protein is CASSEGAGEQFF. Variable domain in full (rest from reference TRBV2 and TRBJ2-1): EPEVTQTPSHQVTQMGQEVILRCVPISNHLYFYWYRQILGQKVEFLVSFYNNEISEKSEIFDDQFSVERPDGSNFTLKIRSTKLEDSAMYFCASSEGAGEQFFGPGTRLTVL.